The next 10 T cell receptor beta chains were all read from a single sample in a study of shared clonotypes between healthy human individuals. Sequencing was performed with immunoSEQ multiplex PCR; in TCRdb, only in-frame clones are kept and a portion is missing. Of more than 850,000 clones listed, around 82% are singletons. The sample consisted of memory CD4+ T cells from PBMCs. The subset: CD45RA-negative fraction. The receptors here all came from a man younger than 35 in good health. Some clones in this sample may be carry-over from other donors' samples.

This chain links TRBV27 with TRBJ1-4, with TRBD1 identical over 10 bases. Germline trimming cut 3 bases from V and 9 bases from J; bases unmatched to any gene: 16. The germline V gene has CDR1 MNHEY and CDR2 SMNVEV (reference sequence). CDR3 size: 18 residues. The CDR3 loop reads CASSFAYPDRGRRQKLFF. The DNA of the CDR3 is TGTGCCAGCAGTTTCGCGTATCCCGACAGGGGGCGTAGGCAAAAACTGTTTTTT.

V gene TRBV5-1 combines with J gene TRBJ2-6, with 8 bases aligning to TRBD1. CDR3 size: 17 residues. The V gene's germline CDR1 is SGHRS and CDR2 YFSETQ. Trimming removed 3 bases from V and 2 bases from J; junction bases left unmatched: 7. CDR3 sequence reads: CASSYRQGRTGANVLTF. As DNA, the CDR3 is TGCGCCAGCAGCTACCGACAGGGGAGGACTGGGGCCAACGTCCTGACTTTC. Full variable domain (rest looked up from reference TRBV5-1 and TRBJ2-6): KAGVTQTPRYLIKTRGQQVTLSCSPISGHRSVSWYQQTPGQGLQFLFEYFSETQRNKGNFPGRFSGRQFSNSRSEMNVSTLELGDSALYLCASSYRQGRTGANVLTFGAGSRLTVL.

Here the CDR3 DNA reads TGTGCCACCAGCCCTGGAGGGGCAGGAGACACTGAAGCTTTCTTT. Encoded protein: CATSPGGAGDTEAFF. The rearrangement uses TRBV15 and TRBJ1-1; D perhaps matches TRBD1 (5 bases). The CDR3 has 15 amino acids. Germline loops: CDR1 LNHNV, CDR2 YYDKDF (reference sequence). Trimming removed 5 bases from V and 3 bases from J, with 16 bases in between.

Of note for this clone: This may be a read error, as it is one base from a much larger clone. This chain uses TRBV5-6 with TRBJ1-1, with TRBD1 matching 8 bases. CDR1 SGHDT and CDR2 YYEEEE come from the germline V gene. The length of the CDR3 is 13 residues. V shed 3 bases, J shed 3 bases, and the junction held 1 base outside the gene matches. The CDR3 spells CASSSTGDTEAFF. The CDR3 DNA reads TGTGCCAGCAGCTCGACAGGGGACACTGAAGCTTTCTTT.

The chain is built from TRBV5-1 and TRBJ1-2; 7 bases line up with TRBD1. CDR1 is SGHRS and CDR2 is YFSETQ in the germline V gene. Trimming took 5 bases from V and 2 from J; bases not matched to a gene: 3. The CDR3 covers 13 residues. The CDR3 DNA follows: TGCGCCAGCAGTGCGACAGGGAACTATGGCTACACCTTC. As protein: CASSATGNYGYTF.

The chain employs TRBV9 and TRBJ2-5; D not resolved. Trimming pared 2 bases from V and 3 bases from J, leaving 5 bases between. The CDR3 sequence is 12 residues long. Germline CDR1 is SGDLS and CDR2 is YYNGEE. DNA for the CDR3: TGTGCCAGCAGCGTTACGGAAGAGACCCAGTACTTC. Translation gives CASSVTEETQYF. The full variable domain, completed using reference TRBV9 and TRBJ2-5, is DSGVTQTPKHLITATGQRVTLRCSPRSGDLSVYWYQQSLDQGLQFLIQYYNGEERAKGNILERFSAQQFPDLHSELNLSSLELGDSALYFCASSVTEETQYFGPGTRLLVL.

The chain carries TRBV5-4 and TRBJ2-2; D unresolved. This CDR3 has 15 residues. V dropped 0 bases and J dropped 6 bases, with 12 bases sitting between them. Germline V CDR1 and CDR2: SGHNT, YYREEE (reference sequence). This CDR3 reads CASSLAGDGPGELFF. The DNA for the CDR3 is TGTGCCAGCAGCTTGGCCGGCGACGGCCCCGGGGAGCTGTTTTTT.

The rearrangement joins TRBV27 to TRBJ2-7, with no clear D. In germline, CDR1 is MNHEY, CDR2 SMNVEV (reference sequence). The V end was cut by 5 bases, the J end by 6 bases, with 17 bases between. The CDR3 covers 14 residues. This CDR3 reads CASSPQKGLGEQYF. CDR3 in DNA: TGTGCCAGCAGTCCCCAGAAGGGCTTGGGCGAGCAGTACTTC.

This clone was observed a few times. The chain joins TRBV5-1 to TRBJ1-1, with a weak D call TRBD1 (6 bases). The CDR3 loop spans 15 amino acids. Germline assignment: CDR1 SGHRS and CDR2 YFSETQ. Trimming took 0 bases from V and 3 from J, leaving 12 bases between them. CDR3 nucleotide sequence: TGCGCCAGCAGCTTGGTTTGGGGGGCGGACACTGAAGCTTTCTTT. The encoded protein is CASSLVWGADTEAFF. The whole variable domain, filled in from reference TRBV5-1 and TRBJ1-1, reads KAGVTQTPRYLIKTRGQQVTLSCSPISGHRSVSWYQQTPGQGLQFLFEYFSETQRNKGNFPGRFSGRQFSNSRSEMNVSTLELGDSALYLCASSLVWGADTEAFFGQGTRLTVV.

V is TRBV5-1 and J is TRBJ2-1, with a possible D match to TRBD1 (5 bases). V dropped 0 bases and J dropped 3 bases, with 10 bases sitting between them. CDR3 length equals 15 residues. From germline, CDR1 is SGHRS and CDR2 YFSETQ. The CDR3 nucleotides are TGCGCCAGCAGCTTGGCAGGGTCCAACTACAATGAGCAGTTCTTC. The encoded protein is CASSLAGSNYNEQFF.